Presented here are 24 T cell receptor beta chains from one specimen sequenced in a study of cytomegalovirus exposure and HLA in healthy donors. It was with 60 Vbeta and 13 Jbeta primers that the PCR ran. TCRdb's table, derived via immunoSEQ multiplex PCR, lists solely in-frame clones and lacks some. The sample table includes around 75,000 clones. Specimen: PBMCs. These receptors all stem from a man in his forties in good health and CMV-seronegative.

The chain employs TRBV5-5 and TRBJ2-7; 13 nucleotides match TRBD2. The germline gives CDR1 SGHKS, CDR2 YYEKEE (reference sequence). Germline trimming cut 4 bases from V and 0 bases from J; bases unmatched to any gene: 4. The CDR3 has 16 residues. The DNA of the CDR3 is TGTGCCAGCAGCGCGGGACTAGCGGGGAGCTCCTACGAGCAGTACTTC. It yields the protein CASSAGLAGSSYEQYF.

The chain employs TRBV4-3 and TRBJ2-2; D is possibly TRBD1 (6 bases). The CDR3 covers 15 residues. CDR1 LGHNA and CDR2 YSLEER come from the germline V gene. The ends were cut back, 11 bases at V and 5 bases at J, with 21 bases in the middle. The CDR3 DNA is TGCGCCGGCCCTCCAAGGGGGACGGGTACCGGGGAGCTGTTTTTT. Protein product: CAGPPRGTGTGELFF.

This chain connects TRBV5-4 to TRBJ1-3; the D is unclear. The V end lost 2 bases, the J end lost 4 bases, and 16 bases lay between the germline ends. The CDR3 extends over 16 amino acids. Germline-derived CDR1 and CDR2 are SGHNT and YYREEE (reference sequence). CDR3 sequence (DNA): TGTGCCAGCAGCTTATTCGGGGTGACCCACGGAAACACCATATATTTT. Its protein product is CASSLFGVTHGNTIYF.

The rearrangement joins TRBV5-1 to TRBJ2-1; 11 bases fit TRBD1. Unmatched junction bases numbered 5, after V lost 0 bases and J lost 3 bases. The CDR3 contains 17 residues. Germline V gene lookup returns CDR1 SGHRS and CDR2 YFSETQ. The CDR3 DNA reads as TGCGCCAGCAGCTTGGTTGGCGGGACAGGGGGCTACAATGAGCAGTTCTTC. Translation gives CASSLVGGTGGYNEQFF.

V gene TRBV7-2 combines with J gene TRBJ2-1, with D possibly matching TRBD1 (6 bases). The CDR3 is made up of 18 amino acids. Trimming removed 4 bases from V and 5 bases from J, with 24 bases in between. Germline values: CDR1 SGHTA, CDR2 FQGNSA. DNA for the CDR3: TGTGCCAGCAGCTCCGGACAGAGGTATCTGGTGGACAACAATGAGCAGTTCTTC. This codes for CASSSGQRYLVDNNEQFF.

This chain links TRBV7-9 with TRBJ1-1, with D possibly being TRBD1 (6 bases). This CDR3 comprises 15 residues. CDR1 SEHNR and CDR2 FQNEAQ come from the germline V gene (reference sequence). V dropped 5 bases and J dropped 7 bases, with 20 bases sitting between them. The chain's CDR3 is CASSHSSQGKSEAFF. The DNA of the CDR3 is TGTGCCAGCAGCCATTCATCACAGGGAAAAAGTGAAGCTTTCTTT.

The chain uses TRBV30 and TRBJ1-1; D uncertain. Germline values: CDR1 GTSNPN, CDR2 SVGIG (reference sequence). CDR3 length: 11 residues. Deletions cut 5 bases from V and 6 bases from J, with 10 bases between. The CDR3 sequence: CAWERSAEAFF. The CDR3 nucleotides read TGTGCCTGGGAGAGATCCGCTGAAGCTTTCTTT.

CDR3 loop: CASSQLRGQGGEKLFF. The CDR3 nucleotides are TGCGCCAGCAGCCAGCTTAGGGGACAGGGGGGTGAAAAACTGTTTTTT. The chain has TRBV4-1 and TRBJ1-4; 11 bases line up with TRBD1. Germline lookup yields CDR1 MGHRA and CDR2 YSYEKL. The CDR3 covers 16 residues. V lost 3 bases to trimming and J lost 7 bases; unmatched junction nucleotides: 7.

V usage is TRBV10-3 and J usage is TRBJ1-1, with 7 bases that match TRBD1. Germline lookup yields CDR1 ENHRY and CDR2 SYGVKD. V was pared by 6 bases and J by 5 bases, with 6 bases of the junction left unmatched. The CDR3 has 13 amino acids. The CDR3 nucleotides are TGTGCCATCAGACCGGGACAGAGTACTGAAGCTTTCTTT. It translates to CAIRPGQSTEAFF.

The rearrangement joins TRBV28 to TRBJ2-4; 13 bases fit TRBD2. The CDR3 extends over 15 amino acids. The V gene end was trimmed by 8 bases and the J gene end by 2 bases; junction bases not matched to a gene: 3. Germline-derived CDR1 and CDR2 are MDHEN and SYDVKM. The CDR3 nucleotides are TGTGCCAGCCCGGGACTAGCGGGGACCAAAAACATTCAGTACTTC. This gives the protein CASPGLAGTKNIQYF.

The chain employs TRBV7-2 and TRBJ1-2; D perhaps matches TRBD1 (6 bases). Germline CDR1 SGHTA, CDR2 FQGNSA. V was clipped by 0 bases and J by 2 bases, with 7 bases between them. The CDR3 sequence is 14 residues long. The CDR3 is CASSLATGNYGYTF. As DNA, the CDR3 is TGTGCCAGCAGCTTAGCCACAGGGAACTATGGCTACACCTTC.

The V gene is TRBV7-2, the J gene TRBJ1-2, with D possibly being TRBD1 (5 bases). The length of the CDR3 is 14 residues. Per the germline V gene, CDR1 is SGHTA and CDR2 is FQGNSA. Trimming cost V 5 bases and J 5 bases, with 15 bases left between them. The CDR3 is CASSTPRGGYGYTF. The CDR3 nucleotides read TGTGCCAGCAGCACCCCGCGGGGCGGATATGGCTACACCTTC.

The CDR3 nucleotides read TGCAGCGTGGGGACTAGCGGGGGACTCCTCAATGAGCAGTTCTTC. Translating it yields CSVGTSGGLLNEQFF. The chain links TRBV29-1 to TRBJ2-1; 14 positions match TRBD2. The CDR3 runs to 15 residues. V lost 6 bases and J lost 6; bases outside the gene matches: 7. The V gene's germline CDR1 is SQVTM and CDR2 ANQGSEA.

V and J are TRBV28 and TRBJ1-2, with a tentative D call TRBD1 (5 bases). Germline V gene lookup returns CDR1 MDHEN and CDR2 SYDVKM. V was pared by 3 bases and J by 8 bases, with 10 bases between. This CDR3 region has 12 residues. The CDR3 sequence is CASSFQGWGYTF. CDR3 coding DNA: TGTGCCAGCAGTTTCCAGGGATGGGGCTACACCTTC.

This sequence joins TRBV19 and TRBJ1-2; D unclear. V was cut by 2 bases and J by 0 bases, with 4 bases left in between. Per the germline V gene, CDR1 is LNHDA and CDR2 is SQIVND (reference sequence). The CDR3 is 13 residues long. CDR3 nucleotide sequence: TGTGCCAGTAGTATACAGACTAACTATGGCTACACCTTC. Translated: CASSIQTNYGYTF.

This rearrangement joins TRBV6-5 to TRBJ1-5; no reliable D call. Germline CDR1 MNHEY, CDR2 SVGAGI. The germline V and J ends were trimmed by 0 bases and 7 bases, with 7 bases remaining between them. The CDR3 contains 13 residues. CDR3: CASSYSSRQPQHF. The CDR3 DNA follows: TGTGCCAGCAGTTACTCGTCCAGGCAGCCCCAGCATTTT.

The V and J genes are TRBV6-1 and TRBJ2-7; possible D gene TRBD2, 5 bases. Trimming stripped 2 bases from V and 7 bases from J, with 15 bases between. The CDR3 is 14 residues long. Germline V CDR1 and CDR2: MNHNS, SASEGT. The CDR3 protein is CASSEHGKTGEQYF. In nucleotides, the CDR3 is TGTGCCAGCAGTGAACATGGGAAGACGGGGGAGCAGTACTTC.

J is TRBJ1-2 and V is TRBV27; possibly TRBD1 for D (5 bases). Deletions cut 2 bases from V and 7 bases from J, with 20 bases between. Germline V lookup: CDR1 MNHEY, CDR2 SMNVEV (reference sequence). There are 16 residues in the CDR3. The CDR3 protein is CASSLQGVDGYGGYTF. The CDR3 bases are TGTGCCAGCAGTTTACAGGGCGTCGACGGCTACGGTGGCTACACCTTC.

The chain uses TRBV4-3 and TRBJ2-1, with TRBD1 as a possible D gene (5 bases). The CDR3 is 13 amino acids. Trimming removed 0 bases from V and 15 bases from J, with 15 bases in between. Germline V gives CDR1 LGHNA, CDR2 YSLEER. The CDR3, as DNA: TGCGCCAGCAGCCAAGATGTGGGGCAGGATCGGTTCTTC. Translation: CASSQDVGQDRFF.

The V call is TRBV19, the J call TRBJ1-4, with 8 bases that match TRBD1. Unmatched junction bases numbered 8, after V lost 3 bases and J lost 2 bases. The CDR3 loop spans 17 amino acids. Germline CDR1 LNHDA, CDR2 SQIVND (reference sequence). The chain's CDR3 is CASSIGTGGRTNEKLFF. The CDR3 DNA reads as TGTGCCAGTAGTATCGGCACAGGGGGTAGGACTAATGAAAAACTGTTTTTT.

The J gene is TRBJ1-1, the V gene TRBV14; no clear D gene. Germline V gene sequence: CDR1 SGHDN, CDR2 FVKESK. The CDR3 is 14 residues long. Deletions cut 4 bases from V and 2 bases from J, with 11 bases between. CDR3: CASSPSAPNTEAFF. The CDR3 DNA reads TGTGCCAGCAGCCCCTCAGCGCCCAACACTGAAGCTTTCTTT.

The chain employs TRBV5-1 and TRBJ2-7, with 9 bases aligning to TRBD2. This CDR3 has 17 amino acids. Germline-derived CDR1 and CDR2 are SGHRS and YFSETQ. The V gene end was trimmed by 2 bases and the J gene end by 9 bases; junction bases not matched to a gene: 18. CDR3 protein: CASSFPRGGGAVLRQYF. The CDR3 DNA is TGCGCCAGCAGCTTCCCGAGGGGCGGGGGGGCCGTCTTAAGGCAGTACTTC.

V gene TRBV29-1 combines with J gene TRBJ2-1; TRBD2 agrees at 12 bases. V shed 5 bases and J 7 bases; nucleotides not matched to a gene: 3. The CDR3 has 13 residues. Looked up from germline, CDR1 is SQVTM and CDR2 is ANQGSEA. This CDR3 reads CSVSTSGSNEQFF. The CDR3 DNA reads as TGCAGCGTTTCGACTAGCGGGAGTAATGAGCAGTTCTTC.

The V gene is TRBV5-1, the J gene TRBJ2-2; 7 bases map to TRBD2. Germline CDR1 is SGHRS and CDR2 is YFSETQ. The CDR3 sequence is 13 residues long. The junction had 4 bases not matched to a gene; V was cut back by 5 bases and J by 6 bases. CDR3 residues: CASSVGGSGELFF. The CDR3 DNA reads as TGCGCCAGCAGTGTCGGGGGGTCCGGGGAGCTGTTTTTT.